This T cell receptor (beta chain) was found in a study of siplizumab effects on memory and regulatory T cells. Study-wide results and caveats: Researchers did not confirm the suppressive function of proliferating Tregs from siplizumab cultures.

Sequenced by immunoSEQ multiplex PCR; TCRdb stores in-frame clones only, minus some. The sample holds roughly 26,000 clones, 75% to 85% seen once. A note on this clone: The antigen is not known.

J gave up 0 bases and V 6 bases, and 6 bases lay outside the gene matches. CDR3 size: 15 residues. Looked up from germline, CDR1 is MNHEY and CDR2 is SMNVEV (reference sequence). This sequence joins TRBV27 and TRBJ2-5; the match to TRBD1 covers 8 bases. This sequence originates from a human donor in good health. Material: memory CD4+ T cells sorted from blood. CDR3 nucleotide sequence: TGTGCCAGCAGGCCCCTGGACAGGGACCAAGAGACCCAGTACTTC. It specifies CASRPLDRDQETQYF.